This T cell receptor beta chain was obtained from a study of blood T cell repertoires in COVID-19. Background on the study: The United States, Italy and Spain supplied acute and convalescent COVID-19 samples. In each case, the material was cDNA or gDNA derived from T cells, B-cell-depleted T cells, or PBMCs.

Original data processing: By means of reference gene primer amplification, nucleated cell counts were estimated. TCRdb keeps only in-frame clones here, not all; method: immunoSEQ multiplex PCR. The D gene and trimming were derived from the DNA, and the V and J assignments and clone size from that table. The table lists tens of thousands of clones, 70% to 90% of them singletons, with roughly a tenth in the top ten. This CDR3 comprises 15 residues. Germline assignment: CDR1 MNHEY and CDR2 SVGAGI. V was trimmed by 11 bases and J by 7 bases, leaving 23 bases between them. This TCR was recovered from a man between 65 and 85 years old with active or convalescent COVID-19. Sequenced material: peripheral blood. The J gene is TRBJ1-4, the V gene TRBV6-5; perhaps TRBD1 as D (6 bases). As DNA, the CDR3 is TGTGCCGGGGCCGGGACATTCGGGGTTAGTGAAAAACTGTTTTTT. As protein: CAGAGTFGVSEKLFF.